The entry that follows covers one TCR beta chain sequence. Seattle patient enrollment occurred during active infection, with longitudinal follow-up thereafter. Authors' methods: Amplification from reference gene primers served as the basis for estimated nucleated cell counts. This table comes from immunoSEQ multiplex PCR, and its TCRdb copy is limited to in-frame clones, with some not included. The V and J calls and clone size come from that table; D and trimming were worked out from the DNA. Here the sample spans about 130,000 clones, around 81% being singletons. The length of the CDR3 is 18 residues. Germline CDR1 is LGHNA and CDR2 is YSLEER. V lost 0 bases and J 5 bases, leaving 21 bases between the germline ends. The data were taken from a study of blood T cell repertoires in COVID-19. Across the study: Acute and convalescent COVID-19 specimens originated in the United States, Italy and Spain.

The specimen sequenced was peripheral blood. The genes are TRBV4-3 and TRBJ2-3; TRBD1 is a possible D gene (5 bases). The source is a man aged 25 to 45 with COVID-19, enrolled during active disease. DNA of the CDR3: TGCGCCAGCAGCCAAGAAAACAGGCTCCTCTCTTTTGGAGATACGCAGTATTTT. Translating gives CASSQENRLLSFGDTQYF.